The present entry profiles one T cell receptor (beta chain) with its context. Antigen unknown. The data belong to a study of cytomegalovirus exposure and HLA in healthy donors. With 6 bases removed from V and 4 bases from J, the gap between germline ends came to 13 bases. The germline gives CDR1 KGHSH, CDR2 LQKENI. The CDR3 has 13 amino acids. Study results and limitations: Per published reports, the classifier diagnosed cytomegalovirus status with high specificity and sensitivity.

The data were produced by immunoSEQ multiplex PCR, yet TCRdb's version contains in-frame clones alone and is incomplete. The sample includes approximately 230,000 clones, about 90% of them seen just once. The gene calls are TRBV18 and TRBJ2-7; D perhaps matches TRBD1 (5 bases). Sequencing input: PBMCs. The receptor was derived from a young man in good health and CMV-seropositive. CDR3 region: CASSNSRGYEQYF. The DNA of the CDR3 is TGTGCCAGCTCGAACTCTAGGGGTTACGAGCAGTACTTC.